The 3 T cell receptor beta chains below all came from one sample that was sequenced in a study of T-cell reconstitution after alpha-beta-depleted transplantation in children. The TCRbeta library was prepared with unique molecular identifiers. TCRdb analysed the PCR reads with MiXCR anew, one entry per CDR3 protein. The sample includes fewer than 1 million distinct CDR3 sequences, about 16% of them seen just once. Sequences were derived from PBMCs, mostly from graft donor cells, sampled 360 days after TCRalphabeta/CD19-depleted stem cell transplant. Receptor source: a male patient younger than 18 who had a stem cell transplant for acute lymphoblastic leukemia, so the T cells may come from the graft donor.

In this sample, this clonotype turned up a few times. The chain has TRBV7-2 and TRBJ1-4; weak D call: TRBD1 (6 bases). The ends were cut back, 4 bases at V and 8 bases at J, with 14 bases in the middle. The CDR3 sequence is 14 residues long. The germline V gene has CDR1 SGHTA and CDR2 FQGNSA. The CDR3 region has the DNA TGTGCCAGCAGCTCTCAGGGGTCGAAGGAAAAACTGTTTTTT. This translates into CASSSQGSKEKLFF.

There are many counts of this clonotype. CDR3 loop: CASSSPGGEQYF. DNA for the CDR3: TGCGCCAGCAGTTCCCCAGGGGGCGAGCAGTACTTC. This chain links TRBV5-1 with TRBJ2-7; 7 positions match TRBD1. The CDR3 covers 12 residues. Trimming took 5 bases from V and 6 from J; bases not matched to a gene: 5. CDR1 and CDR2 (germline): SGHRS, YFSETQ.

Many counts were recorded for this clonotype. The rearrangement links TRBV24-1 to TRBJ2-1, with 11 bases fitting TRBD2. The CDR3 covers 16 residues. Germline CDR1 and CDR2: KGHDR and SFDVKD. V lost 9 bases and J lost 4; bases outside the gene matches: 10. The CDR3 loop is CATASWGTSGYNEQFF. Here the CDR3 DNA reads TGTGCCACCGCCAGCTGGGGGACTAGCGGTTACAATGAGCAGTTCTTC.